One T cell receptor (beta chain) is described in this entry. Other DNA sequences from this sample encode an identical CDR3 as well. This record comes from a study of shared clonotypes between healthy human individuals. Study overall: Each donor had three CD4 naive, three CD4 memory, two CD8 naive and one CD8 memory plate.

Profiling relied on immunoSEQ multiplex PCR, and the TCRdb table lists in-frame clones only, not all of them. Among approximately 1.4 million clones listed, 95% to 99% were seen once. Every one of the donors was a Caucasian adult that lived in Nashville, Tennessee. Germline values: CDR1 SGHRS, CDR2 YFSETQ. Trimming took 0 bases from V and 0 from J, leaving 10 bases between them. This CDR3 has 15 residues. This sequence was found in a man aged 25-45 years in good health. This chain joins TRBV5-1 and TRBJ2-7; tentative D call: TRBD1 (5 bases). Specimen: naive CD4+ T cells sorted from blood. Specified subset: CD45RA+ positively selected. The CDR3 reads CASSLARDSSYEQYF. DNA for the CDR3: TGCGCCAGCAGCTTGGCCAGGGATAGCTCCTACGAGCAGTACTTC.